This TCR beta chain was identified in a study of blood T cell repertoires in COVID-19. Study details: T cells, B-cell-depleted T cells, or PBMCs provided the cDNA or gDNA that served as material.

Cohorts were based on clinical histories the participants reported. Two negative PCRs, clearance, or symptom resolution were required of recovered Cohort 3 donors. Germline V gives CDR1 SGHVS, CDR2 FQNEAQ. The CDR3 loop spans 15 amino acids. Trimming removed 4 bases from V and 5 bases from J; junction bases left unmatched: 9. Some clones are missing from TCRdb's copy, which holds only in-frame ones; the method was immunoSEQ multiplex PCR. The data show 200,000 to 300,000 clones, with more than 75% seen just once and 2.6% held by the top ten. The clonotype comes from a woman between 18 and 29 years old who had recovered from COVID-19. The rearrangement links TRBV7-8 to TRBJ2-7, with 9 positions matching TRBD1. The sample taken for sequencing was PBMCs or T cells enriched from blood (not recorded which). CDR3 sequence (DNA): TGTGCCAGCAGCTCCTCCGGGACAGGGCGGGACGAGCAGTACTTC. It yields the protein CASSSSGTGRDEQYF. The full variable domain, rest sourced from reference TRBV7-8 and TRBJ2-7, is GAGVSQSPRYKVAKRGQDVALRCDPISGHVSLFWYQQALGQGPEFLTYFQNEAQLDKSGLPSDRFFAERPEGSVSTLKIQRTQQEDSAVYLCASSSSGTGRDEQYFGPGTRLTVT.